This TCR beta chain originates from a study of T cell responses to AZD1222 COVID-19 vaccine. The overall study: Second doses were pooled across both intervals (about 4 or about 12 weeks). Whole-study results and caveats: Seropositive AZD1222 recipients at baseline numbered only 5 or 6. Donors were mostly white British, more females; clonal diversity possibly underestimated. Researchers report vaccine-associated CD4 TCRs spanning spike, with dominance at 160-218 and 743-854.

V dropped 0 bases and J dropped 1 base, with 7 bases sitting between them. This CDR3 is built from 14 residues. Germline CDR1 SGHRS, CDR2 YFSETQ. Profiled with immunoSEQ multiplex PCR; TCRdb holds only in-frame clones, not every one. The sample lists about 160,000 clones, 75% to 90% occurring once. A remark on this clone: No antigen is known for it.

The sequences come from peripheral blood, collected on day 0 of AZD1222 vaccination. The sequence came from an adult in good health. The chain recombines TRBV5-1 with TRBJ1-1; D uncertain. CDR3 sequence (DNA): TGCGCCAGCAGCTTGGCCGGTCAGAACACTGAAGCTTTCTTT. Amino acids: CASSLAGQNTEAFF. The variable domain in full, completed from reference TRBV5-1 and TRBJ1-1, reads KAGVTQTPRYLIKTRGQQVTLSCSPISGHRSVSWYQQTPGQGLQFLFEYFSETQRNKGNFPGRFSGRQFSNSRSEMNVSTLELGDSALYLCASSLAGQNTEAFFGQGTRLTVV.